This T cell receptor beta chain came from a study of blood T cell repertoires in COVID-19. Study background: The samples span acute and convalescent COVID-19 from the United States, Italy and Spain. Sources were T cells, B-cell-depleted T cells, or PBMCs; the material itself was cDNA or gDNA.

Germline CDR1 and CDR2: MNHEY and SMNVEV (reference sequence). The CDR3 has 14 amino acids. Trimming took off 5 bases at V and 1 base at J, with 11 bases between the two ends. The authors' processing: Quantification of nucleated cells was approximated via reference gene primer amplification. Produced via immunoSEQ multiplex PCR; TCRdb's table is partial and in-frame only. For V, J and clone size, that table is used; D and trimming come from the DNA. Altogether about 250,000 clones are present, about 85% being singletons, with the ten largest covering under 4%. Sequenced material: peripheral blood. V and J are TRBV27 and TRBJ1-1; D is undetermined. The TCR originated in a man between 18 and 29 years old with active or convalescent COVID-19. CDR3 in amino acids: CASSPLPGNTEAFF. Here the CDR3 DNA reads TGTGCCAGCAGTCCCCTCCCAGGGAACACTGAAGCTTTCTTT.